The 3 T cell receptor beta chains listed next were all sequenced from one sample in a study of shared clonotypes between healthy human individuals. Assay: immunoSEQ multiplex PCR; the TCRdb copy retains only in-frame clones and omits some. This sample carries around 2.5 million clones, more than 85% of them seen once, and the ten largest clones take 0.36%. The specimen was naive CD4+ T cells from PBMCs. Indicated subset: CD45RA+ positively selected. The receptor source for this set is a man between 18 and 29 years old in good health. Some clones in this sample may be carry-over from other donors' samples.

Remarks on this clone: The same CDR3 can be traced to other DNA sequences in this sample. This sequence joins TRBV5-1 and TRBJ1-3; no clear D. Looked up from germline, CDR1 is SGHRS and CDR2 is YFSETQ. Trimming left V 4 bases short and J 3 bases short, with 8 bases between. The CDR3 has 13 amino acids. DNA for the CDR3: TGCGCCAGCAGCCTGGGAAGTGGAAACACCATATATTTT. Translating gives CASSLGSGNTIYF.

The chain employs TRBV9 and TRBJ1-4; D is unresolved. V gave up 1 base and J gave up 10 bases, with 14 bases separating them. Per germline, CDR1 SGDLS and CDR2 YYNGEE. This CDR3 contains 14 residues. The CDR3 here is CASSVTATPGKLFF. CDR3 sequence (DNA): TGTGCCAGCAGCGTAACGGCCACCCCGGGAAAACTGTTTTTT.

The rearrangement uses TRBV15 and TRBJ1-1; TRBD1 matches at 7 bases. This CDR3 comprises 14 residues. With V trimmed by 3 bases and J by 6 bases, 7 bases remained unmatched. Per germline, CDR1 LNHNV and CDR2 YYDKDF (reference sequence). The CDR3 DNA reads TGTGCCACCAGCAGGGGAACAGGGGCCGCTGAAGCTTTCTTT. This encodes CATSRGTGAAEAFF.